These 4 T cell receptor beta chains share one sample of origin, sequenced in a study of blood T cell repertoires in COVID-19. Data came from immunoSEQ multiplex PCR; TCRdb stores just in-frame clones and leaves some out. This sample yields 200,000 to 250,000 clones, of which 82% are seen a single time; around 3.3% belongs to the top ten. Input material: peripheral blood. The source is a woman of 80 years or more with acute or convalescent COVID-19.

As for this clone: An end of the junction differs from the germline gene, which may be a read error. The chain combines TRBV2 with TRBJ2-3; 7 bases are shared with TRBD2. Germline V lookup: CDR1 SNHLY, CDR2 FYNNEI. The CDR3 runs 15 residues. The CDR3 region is CASSKAGLSTDTQYF. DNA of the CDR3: TGTGCCAGCAGTAAAGCGGGGCTTAGCACAGATACGCAGTATTTT.

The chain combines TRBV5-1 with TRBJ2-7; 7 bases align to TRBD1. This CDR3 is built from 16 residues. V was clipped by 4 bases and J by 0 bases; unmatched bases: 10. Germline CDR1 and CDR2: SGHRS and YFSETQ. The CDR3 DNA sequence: TGCGCCAGCAGCCGGCGACCGGGACAGCTCTCCTACGAGCAGTACTTC. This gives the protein CASSRRPGQLSYEQYF.

The CDR3 protein is CASSRTGGSTEAFF. The CDR3 DNA is TGTGCCAGCAGCAGGACAGGGGGAAGCACTGAAGCTTTCTTT. The chain links TRBV7-3 to TRBJ1-1; TRBD1 aligns across 10 bases. From germline, CDR1 is SGHTA and CDR2 FQGTGA. The CDR3 contains 14 residues. J was trimmed by 4 bases and V by 5 bases; bases with no gene match: 4.

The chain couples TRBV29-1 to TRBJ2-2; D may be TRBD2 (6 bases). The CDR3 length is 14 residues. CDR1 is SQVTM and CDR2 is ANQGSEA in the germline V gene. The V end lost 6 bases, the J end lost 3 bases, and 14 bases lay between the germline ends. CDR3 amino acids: CSVGPWGDTGELFF. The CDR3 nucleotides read TGCAGCGTGGGCCCCTGGGGGGACACCGGGGAGCTGTTTTTT.